The 13 T cell receptor beta chains presented below share a single source sample, sequenced in a study of identical twins (dated by TCRdb to about 2016). Library generation was performed with 5' RACE. These reads were obtained on an Illumina HiSeq 2000. TCRdb trimmed the raw reads at Q25, called clones with MiXCR and kept productive beta chains. Each CDR3 protein gets just one entry, which takes the most common genes and DNA from the rows behind it. Counted in this sample were some 1,600,000 distinct CDR3 sequences; less than 35% of them appeared once. Together, the top ten hold more than 0.25% of the sample. Input material: cord blood. The receptor source for this set is a newborn girl in good health.

This clonotype was seen only a few times. The chain employs TRBV20-1 and TRBJ2-3; a possible D gene is TRBD2 (5 bases). The CDR3 sequence is 13 residues long. Germline values: CDR1 DFQATT, CDR2 SNEGSKA (reference sequence). The CDR3 nucleotides read TGCAGCGGAGGCGCCCCTAGCACAGATACGCAGTATTTT. It specifies CSGGAPSTDTQYF.

The chain couples TRBV20-1 to TRBJ1-5; possible D gene TRBD1, 5 bases. The CDR3 runs to 15 residues. V shed 6 bases and J shed 1 base, with 16 bases lying between them. Looked up from germline, CDR1 is DFQATT and CDR2 is SNEGSKA (reference sequence). The CDR3: CSADFRAESNQPQHF. As DNA, the CDR3 is TGCAGTGCCGACTTCAGGGCGGAGAGCAATCAGCCCCAGCATTTT.

The chain recombines TRBV24-1 with TRBJ1-2; D gene unclear. Germline V gene sequence: CDR1 KGHDR, CDR2 SFDVKD. Deletions cut 4 bases from V and 4 bases from J, with 9 bases between. The CDR3 runs to 13 residues. In DNA, the CDR3 is TGTGCCACCAGTGAAGGAAACGGCTATGGCTACACCTTC. This translates into CATSEGNGYGYTF.

The sample holds a few counts of this clonotype. The chain is built from TRBV10-3 and TRBJ2-3; 10 bases line up with TRBD1. After removal of 10 bases from V and 6 bases from J, the junction contained 7 bases not matched to a gene. The CDR3 runs to 13 residues. Germline V gives CDR1 ENHRY, CDR2 SYGVKD. DNA of the CDR3: TGTGCCAACCCGGGACAGGGGTTGGATACGCAGTATTTT. Its translation: CANPGQGLDTQYF.

The chain carries TRBV2 and TRBJ2-1; 8 bases map to TRBD2. The V segment lost 9 bases and the J segment 0 bases; nucleotides outside the gene matches: 7. From germline, CDR1 is SNHLY and CDR2 FYNNEI. The CDR3 has 15 residues. CDR3 in amino acids: CARHGLAVSYNEQFF. The CDR3 DNA is TGTGCCAGGCACGGACTAGCCGTCTCCTACAATGAGCAGTTCTTC.

This clonotype was counted only a few times. V and J are TRBV20-1 and TRBJ2-3; TRBD2 matches at 7 bases. The germline gives CDR1 DFQATT, CDR2 SNEGSKA (reference sequence). V lost 4 bases, J lost 4 bases, and 8 bases stayed unmatched. The CDR3 is made up of 14 amino acids. The CDR3, as DNA: TGCAGTGCTACGCGGGAGTTTGGTGCAGATACGCAGTATTTT. This gives the protein CSATREFGADTQYF.

The rearrangement uses TRBV12-3 or TRBV12-4 and TRBJ1-2; D perhaps matches TRBD1 (5 bases). The CDR3 covers 12 residues. Trimming removed 3 bases from V and 7 bases from J, with 9 bases in between. CDR3 in DNA: TGTGCCAGCAGTTTTTTTCAGGGTGGCTACACCTTC. Residues: CASSFFQGGYTF.

CDR3 amino acids: CASSENSKSYGYTF. The CDR3 DNA sequence: TGTGCCAGCAGTGAAAACAGTAAGAGCTATGGCTACACCTTC. This sequence joins TRBV2 and TRBJ1-2; D unresolved. This CDR3 has 14 residues. V lost 2 bases and J 4 bases, leaving 11 bases between the germline ends. From germline, CDR1 is SNHLY and CDR2 FYNNEI. Based on the CDR3 plus reference TRBV2 and TRBJ1-2, the full variable domain is EPEVTQTPSHQVTQMGQEVILRCVPISNHLYFYWYRQILGQKVEFLVSFYNNEISEKSEIFDDQFSVERPDGSNFTLKIRSTKLEDSAMYFCASSENSKSYGYTFGSGTRLTVV.

This clonotype came up a few times. The chain combines TRBV20-1 with TRBJ2-2; D ambiguous. Looked up from germline, CDR1 is DFQATT and CDR2 is SNEGSKA (reference sequence). Trimming took off 3 bases at V and 1 base at J, with 12 bases between the two ends. CDR3 length: 15 amino acids. CDR3 region: CSASITRQNTGELFF. DNA of the CDR3: TGCAGTGCTAGTATCACCCGACAGAACACCGGGGAGCTGTTTTTT.

This clonotype was seen a few times. This chain links TRBV12-3 or TRBV12-4 with TRBJ1-4; D not certain. The CDR3 consists of 14 residues. Trimming removed 5 bases from V and 6 bases from J, with 13 bases in between. The CDR3 DNA follows: TGTGCCAGCAGTCCCGCTTGGAGGGATGAAAAACTGTTTTTT. Translation gives CASSPAWRDEKLFF.

This clonotype was picked up a small number of times. This sequence joins TRBV3-1 and TRBJ2-3; 7 nucleotides align to TRBD2. The V gene's germline CDR1 is LGHDT and CDR2 YNNKEL (reference sequence). This CDR3 comprises 16 residues. V gave up 0 bases and J gave up 2 bases; unmatched junction bases: 5. CDR3 DNA sequence: TGTGCCAGCAGCCAAGATCGGCTAGCGGACACAGATACGCAGTATTTT. Its translation is CASSQDRLADTDTQYF.

The genes are TRBV4-1 and TRBJ2-7; 9 bases match TRBD2. Germline V CDR1 and CDR2: MGHRA, YSYEKL. Unmatched junction bases numbered 9, after V lost 1 base and J lost 5 bases. This CDR3 has 16 amino acids. In DNA form, the CDR3 reads TGCGCCAGCAGCCAAGTTTCAGGACTAGCGTGGCACGAGCAGTACTTC. The encoded protein is CASSQVSGLAWHEQYF.

The gene calls are TRBV4-1 and TRBJ2-3, with 8 positions matching TRBD2. Trimming at V came to 5 bases and at J to 12 bases, leaving 13 bases not matched to a gene. Germline assignment: CDR1 MGHRA and CDR2 YSYEKL. The CDR3 spans 14 residues. DNA for the CDR3: TGCGCCAGCAGCGACCGAGGGGGACTAGGGGGACAGTATTTT. Translated, it gives CASSDRGGLGGQYF.